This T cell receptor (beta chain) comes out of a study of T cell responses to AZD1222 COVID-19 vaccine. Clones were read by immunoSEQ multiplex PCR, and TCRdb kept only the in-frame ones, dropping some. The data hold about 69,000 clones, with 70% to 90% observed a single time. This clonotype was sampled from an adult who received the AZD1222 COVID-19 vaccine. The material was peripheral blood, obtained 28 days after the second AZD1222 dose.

In DNA form, the CDR3 reads TGTGCCAGTAAACAGACCACCAAAACTAACTATGGCTACACCTTC. This codes for CASKQTTKTNYGYTF. The V gene is TRBV2, the J gene TRBJ1-2; unclear D gene. Germline V gene data show CDR1 as SNHLY and CDR2 as FYNNEI. This CDR3 region has 15 residues. The V gene lost 9 bases and the J gene lost 0 bases, with 17 bases spanning the gap. Supplemented by reference TRBV2 and TRBJ1-2, the full variable domain reads EPEVTQTPSHQVTQMGQEVILRCVPISNHLYFYWYRQILGQKVEFLVSFYNNEISEKSEIFDDQFSVERPDGSNFTLKIRSTKLEDSAMYFCASKQTTKTNYGYTFGSGTRLTVV.